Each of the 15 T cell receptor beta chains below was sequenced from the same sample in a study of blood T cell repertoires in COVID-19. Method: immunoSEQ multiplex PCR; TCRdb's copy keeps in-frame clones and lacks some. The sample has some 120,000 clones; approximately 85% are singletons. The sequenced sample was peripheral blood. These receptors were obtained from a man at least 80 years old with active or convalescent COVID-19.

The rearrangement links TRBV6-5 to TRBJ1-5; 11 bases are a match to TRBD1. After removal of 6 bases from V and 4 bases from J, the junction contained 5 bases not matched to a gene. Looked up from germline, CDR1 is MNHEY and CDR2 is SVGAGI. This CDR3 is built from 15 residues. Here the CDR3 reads CASRHGTGGNQPQHF. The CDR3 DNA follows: TGTGCCAGCAGGCACGGGACAGGGGGAAATCAGCCCCAGCATTTT.

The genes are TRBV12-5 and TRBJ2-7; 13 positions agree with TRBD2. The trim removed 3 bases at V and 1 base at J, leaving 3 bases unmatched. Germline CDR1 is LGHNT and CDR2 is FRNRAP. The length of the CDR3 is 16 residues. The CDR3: CASGFGTSGMSYEQYF. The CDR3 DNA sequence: TGTGCTAGTGGTTTTGGGACTAGCGGGATGTCCTACGAGCAGTACTTC.

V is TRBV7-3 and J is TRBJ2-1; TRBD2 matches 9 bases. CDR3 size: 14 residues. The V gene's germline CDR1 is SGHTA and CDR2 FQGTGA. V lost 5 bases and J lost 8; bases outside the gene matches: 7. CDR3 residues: CASSKSGTSYEQFF. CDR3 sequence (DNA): TGTGCCAGCAGCAAATCCGGGACTAGCTATGAGCAGTTCTTC.

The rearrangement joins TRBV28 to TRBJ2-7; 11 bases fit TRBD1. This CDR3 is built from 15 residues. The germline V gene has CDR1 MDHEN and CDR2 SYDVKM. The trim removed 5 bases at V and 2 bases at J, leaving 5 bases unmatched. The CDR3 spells CASSGRDRGAYEQYF. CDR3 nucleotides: TGTGCCAGCAGTGGGAGGGACAGGGGGGCCTACGAGCAGTACTTC.

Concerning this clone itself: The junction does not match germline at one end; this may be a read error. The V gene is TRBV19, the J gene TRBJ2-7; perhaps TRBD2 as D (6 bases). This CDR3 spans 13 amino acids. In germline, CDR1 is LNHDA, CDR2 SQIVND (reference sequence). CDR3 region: CASSIDLSGTQNF. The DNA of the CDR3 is TGTGCCAGTAGTATAGATCTATCGGGGACTCAGAACTTC.

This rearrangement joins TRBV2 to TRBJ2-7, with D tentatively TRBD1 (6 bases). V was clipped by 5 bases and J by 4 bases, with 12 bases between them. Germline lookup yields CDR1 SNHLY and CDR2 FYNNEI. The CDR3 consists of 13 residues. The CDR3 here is CASSPLTGYEQYF. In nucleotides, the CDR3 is TGTGCCAGCAGTCCACTGACAGGATACGAGCAGTACTTC.

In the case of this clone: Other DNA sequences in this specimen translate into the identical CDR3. CDR3 bases: TGCAGCGCTGGGGGCCGTAACACTGAAGCTTTCTTT. Its protein is CSAGGRNTEAFF. The chain links TRBV29-1 to TRBJ1-1; D possibly corresponds to TRBD1 (6 bases). Germline V gene sequence: CDR1 SQVTM, CDR2 ANQGSEA. The V end lost 7 bases, the J end lost 2 bases, and 11 bases lay between the germline ends. This CDR3 comprises 12 residues.

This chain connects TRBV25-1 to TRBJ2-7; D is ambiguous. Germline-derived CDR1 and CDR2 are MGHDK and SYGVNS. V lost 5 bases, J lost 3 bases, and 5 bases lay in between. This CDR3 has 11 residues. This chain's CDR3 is CASSRGYEQYF. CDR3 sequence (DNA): TGTGCCAGCAGTCGAGGCTACGAGCAGTACTTC.

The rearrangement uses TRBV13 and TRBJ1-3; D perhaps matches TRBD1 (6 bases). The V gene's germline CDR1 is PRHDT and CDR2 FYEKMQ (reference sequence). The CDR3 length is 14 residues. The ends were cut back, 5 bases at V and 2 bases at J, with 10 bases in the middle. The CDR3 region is CASSPGVAGNTIYF. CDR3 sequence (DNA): TGTGCCAGCAGCCCAGGGGTGGCTGGAAACACCATATATTTT.

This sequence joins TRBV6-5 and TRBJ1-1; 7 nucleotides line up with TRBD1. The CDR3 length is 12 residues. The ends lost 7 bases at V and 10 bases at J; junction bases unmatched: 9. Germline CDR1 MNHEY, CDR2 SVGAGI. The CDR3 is CASTTIGGSAFF. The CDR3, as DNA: TGTGCCAGCACCACGATAGGGGGCTCAGCTTTCTTT.

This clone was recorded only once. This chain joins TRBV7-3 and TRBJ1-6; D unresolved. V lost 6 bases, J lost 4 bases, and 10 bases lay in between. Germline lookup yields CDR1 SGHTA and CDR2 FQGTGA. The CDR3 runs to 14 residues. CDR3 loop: CASSLGSYNSPLHF. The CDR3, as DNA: TGTGCCAGCAGTCTAGGCAGTTATAATTCACCCCTCCACTTT.

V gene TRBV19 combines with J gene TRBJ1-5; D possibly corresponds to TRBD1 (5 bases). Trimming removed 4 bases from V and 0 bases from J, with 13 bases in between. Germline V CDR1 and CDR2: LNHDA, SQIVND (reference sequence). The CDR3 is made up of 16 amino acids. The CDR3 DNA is TGTGCCAGTAGTACCCCCAGGGCATATAGCAATCAGCCCCAGCATTTT. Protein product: CASSTPRAYSNQPQHF. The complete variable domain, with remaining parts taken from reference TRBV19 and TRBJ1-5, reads DGGITQSPKYLFRKEGQNVTLSCEQNLNHDAMYWYRQDPGQGLRLIYYSQIVNDFQKGDIAEGYSVSREKKESFPLTVTSAQKNPTAFYLCASSTPRAYSNQPQHFGDGTRLSIL.

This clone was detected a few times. CDR3 in DNA: TGTGCCAGCAGCTTAGACAGAGGTCAGCCCCAGCATTTT. It translates to CASSLDRGQPQHF. The chain combines TRBV11-2 with TRBJ1-5; no reliable D call. The CDR3 is 13 residues long. The V end was cut by 0 bases, the J end by 6 bases, with 6 bases between. Germline V gene data show CDR1 as SGHAT and CDR2 as FQNNGV.

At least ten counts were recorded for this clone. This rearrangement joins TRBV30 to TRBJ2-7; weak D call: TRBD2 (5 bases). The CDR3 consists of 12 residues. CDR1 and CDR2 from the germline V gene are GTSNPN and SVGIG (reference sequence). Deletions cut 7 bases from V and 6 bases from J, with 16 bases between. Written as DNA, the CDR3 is TGTGCCTTGACTAAGGGTGGGTTCGAGCAGTACTTC. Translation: CALTKGGFEQYF.

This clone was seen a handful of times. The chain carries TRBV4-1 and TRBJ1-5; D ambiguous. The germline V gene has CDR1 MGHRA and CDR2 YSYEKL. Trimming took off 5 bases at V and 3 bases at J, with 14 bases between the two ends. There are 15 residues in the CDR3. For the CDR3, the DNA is TGCGCCAGCAGCTCCAGACACGCGAACAATCAGCCCCAGCATTTT. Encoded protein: CASSSRHANNQPQHF.